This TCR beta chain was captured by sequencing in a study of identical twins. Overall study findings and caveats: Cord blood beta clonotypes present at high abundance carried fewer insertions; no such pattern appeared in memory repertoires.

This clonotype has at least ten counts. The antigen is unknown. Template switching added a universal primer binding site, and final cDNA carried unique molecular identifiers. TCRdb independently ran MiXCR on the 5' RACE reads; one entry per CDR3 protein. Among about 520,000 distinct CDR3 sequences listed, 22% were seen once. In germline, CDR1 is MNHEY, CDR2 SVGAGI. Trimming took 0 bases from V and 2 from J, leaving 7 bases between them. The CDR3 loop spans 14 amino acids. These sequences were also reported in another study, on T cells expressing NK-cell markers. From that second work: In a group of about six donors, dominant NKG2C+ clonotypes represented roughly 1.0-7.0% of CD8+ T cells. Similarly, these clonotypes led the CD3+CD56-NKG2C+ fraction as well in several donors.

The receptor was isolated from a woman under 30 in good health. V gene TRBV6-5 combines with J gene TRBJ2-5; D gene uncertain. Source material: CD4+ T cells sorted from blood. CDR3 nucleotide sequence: TGTGCCAGCAGTTACTCGATAGGGCAAGAGACCCAGTACTTC. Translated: CASSYSIGQETQYF.